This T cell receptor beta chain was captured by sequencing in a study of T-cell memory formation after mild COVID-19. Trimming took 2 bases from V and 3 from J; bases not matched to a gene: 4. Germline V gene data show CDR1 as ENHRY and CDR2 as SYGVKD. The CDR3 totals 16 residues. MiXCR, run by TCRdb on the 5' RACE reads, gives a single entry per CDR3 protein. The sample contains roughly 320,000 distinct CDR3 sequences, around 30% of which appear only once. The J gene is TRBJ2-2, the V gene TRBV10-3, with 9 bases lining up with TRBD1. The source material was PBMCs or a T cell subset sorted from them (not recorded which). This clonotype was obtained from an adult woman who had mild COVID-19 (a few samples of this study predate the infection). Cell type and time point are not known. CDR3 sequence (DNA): TGTGCCATCAGTGAGGGGACAGGGAGCCACACCGGGGAGCTGTTTTTT. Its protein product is CAISEGTGSHTGELFF.